The clone carrying this T cell receptor beta chain was counted only a few times. Antigen specificity is unknown. With 60 Vbeta and 13 Jbeta primers, the PCR was carried out. Profiling relied on immunoSEQ multiplex PCR, and the TCRdb table lists in-frame clones only, not all of them. The sample contains fewer than 200,000 clones, approximately 81% of which appear only once. The sample originates from a study of cytomegalovirus exposure and HLA in healthy donors. At the level of the study: Early release data held 75 million to 90 million unique TCRs from HLA-typed donors. Study-wide results and caveats: Available immune exposure information covered CMV serostatus only. A few V segments could not be told apart, such as TRBV6-2 and TRBV6-3, and were left out. According to a later analysis, most TCR beta chains associated with CMV appeared HLA-restricted.

V was pared by 2 bases and J by 1 base, with 8 bases between. This CDR3 has 14 residues. Germline V CDR1 and CDR2: SGHVS, FQNEAQ. Material for sequencing was PBMCs. This receptor was taken from a male donor in good health and CMV-seronegative. The chain uses TRBV7-8 and TRBJ1-1; D perhaps matches TRBD1 (5 bases). This CDR3 reads CASSLKGSNTEAFF. DNA of the CDR3: TGTGCCAGCAGCTTAAAGGGGTCGAACACTGAAGCTTTCTTT.